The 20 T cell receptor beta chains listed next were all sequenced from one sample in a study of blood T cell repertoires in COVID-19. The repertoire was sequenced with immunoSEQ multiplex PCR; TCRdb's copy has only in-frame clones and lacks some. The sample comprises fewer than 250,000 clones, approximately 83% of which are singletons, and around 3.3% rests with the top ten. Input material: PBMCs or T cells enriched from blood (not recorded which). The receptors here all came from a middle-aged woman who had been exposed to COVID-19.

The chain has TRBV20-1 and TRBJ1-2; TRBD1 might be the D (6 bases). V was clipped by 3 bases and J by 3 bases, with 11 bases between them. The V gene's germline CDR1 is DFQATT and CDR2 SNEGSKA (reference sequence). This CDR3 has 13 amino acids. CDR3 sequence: CSASRTDDYGYTF. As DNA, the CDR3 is TGCAGTGCTAGTAGGACAGACGACTATGGCTACACCTTC.

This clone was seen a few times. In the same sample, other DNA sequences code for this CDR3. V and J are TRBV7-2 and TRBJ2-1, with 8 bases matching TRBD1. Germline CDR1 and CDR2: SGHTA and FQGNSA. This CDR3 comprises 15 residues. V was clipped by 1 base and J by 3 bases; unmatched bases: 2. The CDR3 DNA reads TGTGCCAGCAGCTTAGTCGGACAGGGCTACAATGAGCAGTTCTTC. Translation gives CASSLVGQGYNEQFF.

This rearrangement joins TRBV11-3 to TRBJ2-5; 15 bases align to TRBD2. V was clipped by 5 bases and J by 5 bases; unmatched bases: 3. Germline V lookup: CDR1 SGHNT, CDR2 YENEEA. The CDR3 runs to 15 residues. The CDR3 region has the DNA TGTGCCAGCAGCCCCGGGACTAGCGGGGGGGAGACCCAGTACTTC. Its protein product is CASSPGTSGGETQYF.

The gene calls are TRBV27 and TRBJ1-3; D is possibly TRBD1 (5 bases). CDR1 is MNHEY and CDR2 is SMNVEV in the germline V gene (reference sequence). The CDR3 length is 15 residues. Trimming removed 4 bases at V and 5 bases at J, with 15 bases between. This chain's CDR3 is CASSSPPRTRNTIYF. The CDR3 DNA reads TGTGCCAGCAGTTCCCCCCCCCGGACAAGAAACACCATATATTTT.

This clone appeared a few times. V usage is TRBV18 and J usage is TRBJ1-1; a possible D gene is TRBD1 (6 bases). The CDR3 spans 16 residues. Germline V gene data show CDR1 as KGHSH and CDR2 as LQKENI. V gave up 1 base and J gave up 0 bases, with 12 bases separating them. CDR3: CASSPLTTGLNTEAFF. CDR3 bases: TGTGCCAGCTCACCACTAACGACAGGCTTGAACACTGAAGCTTTCTTT.

In DNA, the CDR3 is TGTGCCAGCAGCCAAGTTGGAGGGGGCAGGGGGGCCTATGGCTACACCTTC. This translates into CASSQVGGGRGAYGYTF. The rearrangement links TRBV3-1 (or the pseudogene TRBV3-2) to TRBJ1-2; 7 bases are a match to TRBD1. The V and J ends lost 1 base and 4 bases, in that order; junction bases with no gene match: 12. CDR3 length: 17 amino acids. From germline, CDR1 is LGHDT and CDR2 YNNKEL (reference sequence).

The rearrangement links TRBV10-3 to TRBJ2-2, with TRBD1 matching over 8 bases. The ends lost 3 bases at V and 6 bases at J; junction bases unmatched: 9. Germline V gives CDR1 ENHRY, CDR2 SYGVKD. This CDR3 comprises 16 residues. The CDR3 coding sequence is TGTGCCATCAGTGAAGGACAGGGTATCGGTTCCGGGGAGCTGTTTTTT. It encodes CAISEGQGIGSGELFF.

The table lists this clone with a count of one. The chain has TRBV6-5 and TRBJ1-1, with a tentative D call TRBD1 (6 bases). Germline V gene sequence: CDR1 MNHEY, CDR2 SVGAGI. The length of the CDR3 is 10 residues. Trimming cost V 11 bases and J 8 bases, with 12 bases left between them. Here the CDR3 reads CAVRQGEAFF. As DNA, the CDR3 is TGTGCCGTTCGTCAGGGGGAAGCTTTCTTT.

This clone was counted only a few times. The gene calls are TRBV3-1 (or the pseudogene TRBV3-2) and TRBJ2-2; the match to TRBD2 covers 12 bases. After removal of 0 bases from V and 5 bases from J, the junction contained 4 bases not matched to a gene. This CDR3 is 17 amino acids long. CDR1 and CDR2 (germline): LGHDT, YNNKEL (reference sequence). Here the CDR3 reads CASSQDLGLAGTGELFF. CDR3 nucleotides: TGTGCCAGCAGCCAAGATCTCGGACTAGCGGGGACCGGGGAGCTGTTTTTT.

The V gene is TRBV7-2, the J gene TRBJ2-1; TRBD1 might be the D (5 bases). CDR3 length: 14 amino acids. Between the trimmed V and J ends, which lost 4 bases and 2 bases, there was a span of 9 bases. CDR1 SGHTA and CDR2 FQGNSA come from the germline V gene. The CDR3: CASSSPGPYNEQFF. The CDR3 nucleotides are TGTGCCAGCAGCTCCCCAGGGCCCTACAATGAGCAGTTCTTC. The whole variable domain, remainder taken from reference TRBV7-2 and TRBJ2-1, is GAGVSQSPSNKVTEKGKDVELRCDPISGHTALYWYRQSLGQGLEFLIYFQGNSAPDKSGLPSDRFSAERTGGSVSTLTIQRTQQEDSAVYLCASSSPGPYNEQFFGPGTRLTVL.

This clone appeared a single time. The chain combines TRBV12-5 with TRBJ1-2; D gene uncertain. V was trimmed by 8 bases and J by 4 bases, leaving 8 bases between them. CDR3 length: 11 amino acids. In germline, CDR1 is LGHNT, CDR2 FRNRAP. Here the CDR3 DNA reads TGTGCTAGTTTGGCATTCTATGGCTACACCTTC. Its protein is CASLAFYGYTF. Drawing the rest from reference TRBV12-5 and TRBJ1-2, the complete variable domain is DARVTQTPRHKVTEMGQEVTMRCQPILGHNTVFWYRQTMMQGLELLAYFRNRAPLDDSGMPKDRFSAEMPDATLATLKIQPSEPRDSAVYFCASLAFYGYTFGSGTRLTVV.

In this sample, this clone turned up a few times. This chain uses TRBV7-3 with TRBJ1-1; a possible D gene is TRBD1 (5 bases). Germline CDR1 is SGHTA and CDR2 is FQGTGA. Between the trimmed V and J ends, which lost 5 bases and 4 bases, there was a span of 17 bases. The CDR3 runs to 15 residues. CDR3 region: CASSPPGGTGTEAFF. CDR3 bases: TGTGCCAGCAGCCCGCCGGGGGGAACGGGCACTGAAGCTTTCTTT.

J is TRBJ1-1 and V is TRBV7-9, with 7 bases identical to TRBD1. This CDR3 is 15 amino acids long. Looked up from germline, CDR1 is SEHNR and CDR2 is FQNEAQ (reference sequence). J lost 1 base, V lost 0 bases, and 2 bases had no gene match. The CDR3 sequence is CASSLAQGGNTEAFF. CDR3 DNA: TGTGCCAGCAGCTTAGCCCAGGGGGGGAACACTGAAGCTTTCTTT. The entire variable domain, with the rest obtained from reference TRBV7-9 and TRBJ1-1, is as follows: DTGVSQNPRHKITKRGQNVTFRCDPISEHNRLYWYRQTLGQGPEFLTYFQNEAQLEKSRLLSDRFSAERPKGSFSTLEIQRTEQGDSAMYLCASSLAQGGNTEAFFGQGTRLTVV.

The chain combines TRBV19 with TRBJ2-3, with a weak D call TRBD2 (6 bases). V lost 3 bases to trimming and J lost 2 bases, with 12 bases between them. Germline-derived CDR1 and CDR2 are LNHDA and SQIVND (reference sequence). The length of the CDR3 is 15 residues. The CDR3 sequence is CASSISAGLTDTQYF. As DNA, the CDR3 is TGTGCCAGTAGTATCTCGGCGGGACTCACAGATACGCAGTATTTT.

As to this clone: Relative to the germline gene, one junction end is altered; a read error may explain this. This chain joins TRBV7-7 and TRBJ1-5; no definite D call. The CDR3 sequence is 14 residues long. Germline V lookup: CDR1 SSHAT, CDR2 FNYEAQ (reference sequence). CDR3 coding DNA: TGTGCTAGCAGCTCTGGCAGTAGCAATCAGCCCCAGCATTTT. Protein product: CASSSGSSNQPQHF. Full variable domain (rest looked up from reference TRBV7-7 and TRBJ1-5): GAGVSQSPRYKVTKRGQDVTLRCDPISSHATLYWYQQALGQGPEFLTYFNYEAQPDKSGLPSDRFSAERPEGSISTLTIQRTEQRDSAMYRCASSSGSSNQPQHFGDGTRLSIL.

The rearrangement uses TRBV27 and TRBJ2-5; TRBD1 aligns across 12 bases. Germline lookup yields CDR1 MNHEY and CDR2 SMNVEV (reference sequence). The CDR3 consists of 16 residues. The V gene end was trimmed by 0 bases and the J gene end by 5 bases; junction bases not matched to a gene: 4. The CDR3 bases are TGTGCCAGCAGTTTATCCCGGGACAGGGGGCGCGAGACCCAGTACTTC. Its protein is CASSLSRDRGRETQYF.

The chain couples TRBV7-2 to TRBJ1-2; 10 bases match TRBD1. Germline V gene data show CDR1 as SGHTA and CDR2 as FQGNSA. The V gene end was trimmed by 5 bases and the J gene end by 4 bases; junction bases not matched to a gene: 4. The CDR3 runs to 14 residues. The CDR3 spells CASSKWDRGYGYTF. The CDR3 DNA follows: TGTGCCAGCAGCAAATGGGACAGGGGCTATGGCTACACCTTC. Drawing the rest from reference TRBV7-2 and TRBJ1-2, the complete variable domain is GAGVSQSPSNKVTEKGKDVELRCDPISGHTALYWYRQSLGQGLEFLIYFQGNSAPDKSGLPSDRFSAERTGGSVSTLTIQRTQQEDSAVYLCASSKWDRGYGYTFGSGTRLTVV.

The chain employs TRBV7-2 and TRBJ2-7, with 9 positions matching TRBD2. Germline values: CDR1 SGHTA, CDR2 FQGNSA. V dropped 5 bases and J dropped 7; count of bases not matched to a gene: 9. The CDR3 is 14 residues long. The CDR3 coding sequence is TGTGCCAGCAGCATGGGCGCGGGGGGGCGTGAGCAGTACTTC. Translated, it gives CASSMGAGGREQYF.

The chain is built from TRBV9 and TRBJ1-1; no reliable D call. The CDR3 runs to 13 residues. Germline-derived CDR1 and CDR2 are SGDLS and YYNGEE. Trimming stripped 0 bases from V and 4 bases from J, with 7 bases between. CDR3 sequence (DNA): TGTGCCAGCAGCGTAGTCCGGGGCACTGAAGCTTTCTTT. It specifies CASSVVRGTEAFF.

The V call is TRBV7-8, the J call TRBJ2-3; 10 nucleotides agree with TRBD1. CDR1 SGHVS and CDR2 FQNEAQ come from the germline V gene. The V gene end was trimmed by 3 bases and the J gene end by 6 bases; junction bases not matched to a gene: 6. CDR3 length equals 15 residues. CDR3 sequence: CASSLPDRGVDTQYF. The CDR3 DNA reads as TGTGCCAGCAGCTTGCCGGACAGGGGGGTGGATACGCAGTATTTT. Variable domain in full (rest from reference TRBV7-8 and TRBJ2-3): GAGVSQSPRYKVAKRGQDVALRCDPISGHVSLFWYQQALGQGPEFLTYFQNEAQLDKSGLPSDRFFAERPEGSVSTLKIQRTQQEDSAVYLCASSLPDRGVDTQYFGPGTRLTVL.